This is a list of T cell receptor beta chains from one sample in a study of shared clonotypes between healthy human individuals. TCRdb keeps only in-frame clones here, not all; method: immunoSEQ multiplex PCR. The data show some 1 million clones, around four fifths seen once. Material for sequencing was memory CD4+ T cells sorted from blood. All receptors derive from a man aged 18-30 years in good health. The CDR3 runs from the conserved cysteine through the conserved F or W. The order of the fields is V gene, J gene, clone size, D gene, CDR3 DNA, CDR3 protein. D genes are given only for firm matches. The size of a clone is reported for some rows only, either as once, few or many, or as a class for expanded clones.

>TRBV2|TRBJ2-2|.|.
TGTGCCAGCACCCTCCGGGTCCTGAACACCGGGGAGCTGTTTTTT
CASTLRVLNTGELFF
>TRBV19|TRBJ1-2|.|TRBD1
TGTGCCAGTAGTCCCGGGACAGGGAAAAGCTATGGCTACACCTTC
CASSPGTGKSYGYTF
>TRBV2|TRBJ1-3|.|.
TGTGCCAGCAGGGAACACAGCTCTGGAAACACCATATATTTT
CASREHSSGNTIYF
>TRBV4-1|TRBJ1-4|.|TRBD1
TGCGCCAGCAGCCTTAGGACAGGGGGCTCTCCTAATGAAAAACTGTTTTTT
CASSLRTGGSPNEKLFF
>TRBV5-1|TRBJ2-7|.|TRBD2
TGCGCCAGCAGCTCCACTAGCGGGGGGACGACCTACGAGCAGTACTTC
CASSSTSGGTTYEQYF
>TRBV19|TRBJ1-4|.|.
TGTGCCAGCCAAGGGGGATCTAATGAAAAACTGTTTTTT
CASQGGSNEKLFF
>TRBV27|TRBJ2-5|.|.
TGTGCCAGCAGTTTGGAAGAGACCCAGTACTTC
CASSLEETQYF
>TRBV19|TRBJ1-5|.|.
TGTGCCAGCTCGTCACAAGATCAGCCCCAGCATTTT
CASSSQDQPQHF
>TRBV10-3|TRBJ2-3|.|TRBD2
TGTGCCATCAGTGAAGGCGGGGGAGATACGCAGTATTTT
CAISEGGGDTQYF
>TRBV6-1|TRBJ2-1|once|.
TGTGCCAGCAGTGAGGGTTGGGGTGAGCAGTTCTTC
CASSEGWGEQFF
>TRBV10-3|TRBJ2-7|.|.
TGTGCCATCTCCGAGTACGCCGAGCAGTACTTC
CAISEYAEQYF
>TRBV28|TRBJ1-3|.|.
TGTGCCAGCAGACAGGGAGGTAGTGGAAACACCATATATTTT
CASRQGGSGNTIYF
>TRBV10-1|TRBJ2-5|few|.
TGCGCCAGCGGTTTCGGTGGTCAGGAGACCCAGTACTTC
CASGFGGQETQYF
>TRBV5-1|TRBJ2-5|.|.
TGCGCCAGCAGCTTAACTGAAGAGACCCAGTACTTC
CASSLTEETQYF
>TRBV7-2|TRBJ2-7|.|TRBD2
TGTGCCAGCAGCCTCCTAGCGGGCGGCCCCTCCTACGAGCAGTACTTC
CASSLLAGGPSYEQYF
>TRBV11-2|TRBJ1-6|.|.
TGTGCCAGCAGCTTAGCGCCAGTCGGGATATCCTATAATTCACCCCTCCACTTT
CASSLAPVGISYNSPLHF
>TRBV25-1|TRBJ2-7|.|.
TGTGCCAGCAGTGAGGGGGGCGCCTACGAGCAGTACTTC
CASSEGGAYEQYF
>TRBV28|TRBJ1-5|.|TRBD1
TGTGCCAGCAGGCCAGGGGGCGTAGGCAATCAGCCCCAGCATTTT
CASRPGGVGNQPQHF
>TRBV11-1|TRBJ2-3|.|.
TGTGCCAGCAGCCTCAGACAGACAGATACGCAGTATTTT
CASSLRQTDTQYF
>TRBV4-1|TRBJ1-5|.|TRBD1
TGCGCCAGCCACCCTTCCTGGACAGGGGTAAACAATCAGCCCCAGCATTTT
CASHPSWTGVNNQPQHF
>TRBV5-6|TRBJ2-3|.|TRBD1
TGTGCCAGCAGCTTGAGTGGGACAGGGAATACAGATACGCAGTATTTT
CASSLSGTGNTDTQYF
>TRBV7-8|TRBJ1-2|.|.
TGTGCCAGCAGCTTAGGTGTGGCTGGCTACACCTTC
CASSLGVAGYTF
>TRBV6-6|TRBJ1-4|few|.
TGTGCCAGCGCGCAGGGAGAATTTGCTAATGAAAAACTGTTTTTT
CASAQGEFANEKLFF
>TRBV28|TRBJ1-2|.|.
TGTGCCAGCAGGCCCGGGACATTTAACTATGGCTACACCTTC
CASRPGTFNYGYTF
>TRBV27|TRBJ2-3|.|.
TGTGCCAGCAGTCCGCGGGAAACAGATACGCAGTATTTT
CASSPRETDTQYF
>TRBV6-5|TRBJ2-7|.|TRBD2
TGTGCCAGCAGTTCTAGCGGGGGGACCTACGAGCAGTACTTC
CASSSSGGTYEQYF
>TRBV11-1|TRBJ2-7|.|TRBD1
TGTGCCAGCAGCCTGGGACAGGCGTCCTACGAGCAGTACTTC
CASSLGQASYEQYF
>TRBV19|TRBJ2-1|.|.
TGTGCCAGTAGTCTCTCTTCGCAGCTCTACAATGAGCAGTTCTTC
CASSLSSQLYNEQFF
>TRBV18|TRBJ2-7|.|.
TGTGCCAGCTCACCACCTTCTCTAAAACACGAGCAGTACTTC
CASSPPSLKHEQYF
>TRBV28|TRBJ2-1|.|TRBD2
TGTGCCAGCAGTTTAAGGCTAGCGGGACACAATGAGCAGTTCTTC
CASSLRLAGHNEQFF
>TRBV7-2|TRBJ1-4|.|TRBD1
TGTGCCAGCAGCACAACAGGGGGCTCGGGAAAACTGTTTTTT
CASSTTGGSGKLFF
>TRBV5-1|TRBJ2-2|.|.
TGCGCCAGCAGCTTGTTGGCCAAGAACACCGGGGAGCTGTTTTTT
CASSLLAKNTGELFF
>TRBV5-6|TRBJ2-3|.|.
TGTGCCAGCAGCTCCCGTACAGATACGCAGTATTTT
CASSSRTDTQYF
>TRBV30|TRBJ1-4|.|TRBD1
TGTGCCTGGTCGAGGGACAGTAAGAATGAAAAACTGTTTTTT
CAWSRDSKNEKLFF
>TRBV4-1|TRBJ2-1|.|.
TGCGCCAGCAGCCAGAGGGTCACTAGAAATGAGCAGTTCTTC
CASSQRVTRNEQFF
>TRBV30|TRBJ1-2|.|.
TGTGCCTGGACCTTCCGTCAGGATGTTAACTATGGCTACACCTTC
CAWTFRQDVNYGYTF
>TRBV29-1|TRBJ1-2|few|TRBD1
TGCAGCGTCCTTACAGGGGGGGGCTACACCTTC
CSVLTGGGYTF
>TRBV9|TRBJ2-2|.|TRBD2
TGTGCCAGCGGGATAGCGGGAAACACCGGGGAGCTGTTTTTT
CASGIAGNTGELFF
>TRBV27|TRBJ1-1|few|TRBD1
TGTGCCAGCAGGCAACAGGGGGCGAAGACTGAAGCTTTCTTT
CASRQQGAKTEAFF
>TRBV11-2|TRBJ1-2|.|.
TGTGCCAGCAGCTCGACACCGGCAGGGAAGTATGGCTACACCTTC
CASSSTPAGKYGYTF
>TRBV28|TRBJ2-7|.|TRBD2
TGTGCCAGCAGTCTTCAAGGTACTAGCGGGGGTCTCTACGAGCAGTACTTC
CASSLQGTSGGLYEQYF
>TRBV28|TRBJ1-2|.|.
TGTGCCAGTCGCACAAGCACCAGCTATGGCTACACCTTC
CASRTSTSYGYTF
>TRBV6-1|TRBJ1-1|.|.
TGTGCCAGCGCGGCTGACAGTAACACTGAAGCTTTCTTT
CASAADSNTEAFF
>TRBV15|TRBJ1-5|once|TRBD1
TGTGCCACTACAGGGGGAAGTGGAAGCAATCAGCCCCAGCATTTT
CATTGGSGSNQPQHF
>TRBV10-3|TRBJ1-1|.|.
TGTGCCATCAGTGATACAGGGATGAACACTGAAGCTTTCTTT
CAISDTGMNTEAFF
>TRBV4-3|TRBJ1-4|.|.
TGCGCCAGCAGCCAACAATCAGGGGATGAAAAACTGTTTTTT
CASSQQSGDEKLFF